Described below is a single T cell receptor (beta chain) sequence and its context. What this receptor recognizes is not known. There are no base qualities to consult, and no much larger clone falls within one base. The same CDR3 arises from other DNA sequences in this sample as well. The sample belongs to a study of blood T cell repertoires in COVID-19 (dated by TCRdb to the early 2020s). Broadly, across the study: Collaborator samples came from the United States, Italy and Spain and covered acute and convalescent phases of COVID-19. The dataset comprised deeply sampled blood TCRbeta repertoires from subjects exposed to, actively infected with, or recovered from COVID-19. The repertoires were released in a freely available public database intended as a resource for research on the immune response to SARS-CoV-2. The material from the prospective study consisted of cDNA or gDNA derived from T cells, B-cell-depleted T cells, or PBMCs. The samples were drawn from the first 160 participants of the ongoing ImmuneRACE study and from over a thousand subjects provided by 6 global collaborators. Where available, HLA class I and class II types were obtained from metadata supplied by the sample provider rather than from assay-based typing. A de-identified subject ID, COVID-19 status, age in years and sex were almost always included in the sample metadata. What the work shows at the level of the full study, not this receptor alone: How much clinical and demographic metadata was included differed by source and by participant, and the metadata was provided uncurated.

The immunoSEQ Assay, a bias-controlled multiplex PCR, was used to amplify TCRbeta CDR3 regions from genomic DNA. In the paper's pipeline: Within the assay, amplification of reference gene primers was used to estimate how many nucleated cells each sample contained. To quantify the absolute abundance of each unique TCRbeta CDR3 rearrangement, sequence reads were collapsed and filtered. For each sample, productive Simpson clonality was calculated as the square root of Simpson's diversity index across productive rearrangements. Here the immuneACCESS table is served through TCRdb, limited to in-frame sequences with V and J called. Missing clones are a known gap in these copies; in checked studies unresolved V genes cover under half, and the rest lacks a known reason. D and trimming come from the DNA, and the V and J calls and clone size come from that table. The sample yields 110,000 to 150,000 clones; 85% to 90% were counted once. Together, the top ten hold around 3% of the sample.

V is reduced by 0 bases and J by 3 bases, leaving a spacing of 5 bases between them. The CDR3 sequence holds 13 residues, the cysteine and phenylalanine included. Just the 39-base CDR3 DNA is kept, in frame starting at base 1. Via the germline V gene, CDR1 is MNHEY and CDR2 SVGEGT. The collaborating institutions used their own protocols to collect whole blood in K2EDTA tubes. For TCRbeta analysis, collaborators shipped samples as frozen whole blood, isolated PBMCs, or DNA extracted from either of those sample types. The receptor was isolated from a man aged 60 to 75 with active or convalescent COVID-19. The material sequenced was peripheral blood. The chain employs TRBV6-2 or TRBV6-3 and TRBJ1-2; there is no confident call for the D gene. The CDR3 has the sequence CASSYSGDYGYTF. The DNA reads TGTGCCAGCAGTTACTCCGGGGACTATGGCTACACCTTC.